Sequencing of this T cell receptor beta chain was carried out in a study of T cells in Graves' hyperthyroidism and ophthalmopathy. There are many counts of this clonotype. Trimming pared 6 bases from V and 0 bases from J, leaving 20 bases between. This CDR3 spans 17 amino acids. Amplified TCR beta CDR3 regions came from RNA transcripts. The HTBI primer set served for first-round RT-PCR of the TCR CDR3. Each CDR3 protein is one row after TCRdb ran MiXCR on the multiplex PCR reads. This table holds hundreds of thousands of distinct CDR3 sequences, around 20% found once. The J gene is TRBJ1-1, the V gene TRBV12-3 or TRBV12-4; tentatively, D is TRBD1 (5 bases). This sequence was found in a woman in her fifties or sixties with Graves' hyperthyroidism that later progressed to Graves' ophthalmopathy. Sequencing was performed on blood. The CDR3 sequence is CASRYTGRQGLNTEAFF. CDR3 nucleotides: TGTGCCAGCAGATATACGGGACGTCAGGGTTTGAACACTGAAGCTTTCTTT.